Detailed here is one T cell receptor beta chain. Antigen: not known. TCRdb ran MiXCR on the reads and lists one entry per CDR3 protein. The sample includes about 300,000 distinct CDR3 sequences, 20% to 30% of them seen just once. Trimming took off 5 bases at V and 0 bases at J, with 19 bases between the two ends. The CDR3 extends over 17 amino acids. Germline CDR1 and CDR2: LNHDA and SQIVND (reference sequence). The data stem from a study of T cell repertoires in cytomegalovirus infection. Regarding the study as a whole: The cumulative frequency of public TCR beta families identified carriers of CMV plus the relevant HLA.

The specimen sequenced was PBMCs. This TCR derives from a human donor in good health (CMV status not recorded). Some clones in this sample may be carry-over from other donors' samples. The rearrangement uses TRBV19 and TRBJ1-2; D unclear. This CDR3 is CASSLALGAMSNYGYTF. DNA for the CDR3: TGTGCCAGTAGTTTGGCCCTCGGTGCAATGTCTAACTATGGCTACACCTTC.